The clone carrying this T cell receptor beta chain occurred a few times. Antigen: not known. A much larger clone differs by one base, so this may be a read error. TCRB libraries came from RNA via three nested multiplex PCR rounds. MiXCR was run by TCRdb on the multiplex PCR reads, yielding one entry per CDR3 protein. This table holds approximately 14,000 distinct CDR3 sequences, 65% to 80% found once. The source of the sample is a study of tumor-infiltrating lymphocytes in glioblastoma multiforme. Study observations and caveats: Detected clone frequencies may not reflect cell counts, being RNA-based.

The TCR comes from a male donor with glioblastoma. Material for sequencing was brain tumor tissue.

CDR3 bases: TGCGCCAGCAGCTCTACGACAGGGGGTGTAGGAGAGACCCGGTACTTC. It yields the protein CASSSTTGGVGETRYF. The V gene is TRBV5-1, the J gene TRBJ2-5; TRBD1 matches 9 bases. The CDR3 is 16 residues long. Germline V gene data show CDR1 as SGHRS and CDR2 as YFSETQ.